The 27 T cell receptor beta chains listed next were all sequenced from one sample in a study of response to subunit inactivated influenza vaccine. One entry per CDR3 protein, called by TCRdb with MiXCR from the RT-PCR reads. The table has around 600,000 distinct CDR3 sequences, about 11% seen once; the top ten hold 11%. These data are also associated with another study on T cells expressing NK-cell markers. Per that study: Libraries used 5'RACE template switching adding universal primer site and UMIs.

The sample was PBMCs from blood, taken on the day of vaccination. The origin of the receptors is a man in his fifties or sixties who received an inactivated influenza vaccine.

This rearrangement joins TRBV7-2 to TRBJ1-6; no clear D. The CDR3 spans 14 residues. Trimming shortened V by 2 bases and J by 6 bases, and 8 bases separated the two germline ends. Per germline, CDR1 SGHTA and CDR2 FQGNSA. The CDR3 DNA reads TGTGCCAGCAGCTTATCGTGGGCTAATTCACCCCTCCACTTT. Amino acid sequence: CASSLSWANSPLHF.

This clonotype was counted only a few times. V and J are TRBV5-6 and TRBJ2-2; D not certain. Germline V lookup: CDR1 SGHDT, CDR2 YYEEEE. V shed 4 bases and J shed 1 base, with 17 bases lying between them. This CDR3 has 17 amino acids. The CDR3 coding sequence is TGTGCCAGCAGCCCCGGACCTTTAACACTGAACACCGGGGAGCTGTTTTTT. Translation gives CASSPGPLTLNTGELFF.

The chain couples TRBV9 to TRBJ2-5; 10 bases line up with TRBD2. Germline values: CDR1 SGDLS, CDR2 YYNGEE. The CDR3 has 16 residues. J gave up 3 bases and V 0 bases, and 5 bases lay outside the gene matches. The CDR3 bases are TGTGCCAGCAGCGTAGGGGCTAGCGGGAGTAAAGAGACCCAGTACTTC. It encodes CASSVGASGSKETQYF.

CDR3 bases: TGTGCCAGCACCATCGGGACAGGGAGGTACGAGCAGTACTTC. Protein product: CASTIGTGRYEQYF. V gene TRBV5-6 combines with J gene TRBJ2-7, with TRBD1 identical over 9 bases. Germline values: CDR1 SGHDT, CDR2 YYEEEE. The CDR3 contains 14 residues. Unmatched junction bases numbered 8, after V lost 6 bases and J lost 4 bases.

Only a few counts were recorded for this clonotype. The chain carries TRBV18 and TRBJ1-1, with D unclear. Germline loops: CDR1 KGHSH, CDR2 LQKENI. Trimming took 2 bases from V and 3 from J, leaving 13 bases between them. CDR3 length equals 15 residues. CDR3 loop: CASSPSFGRDTEAFF. CDR3 DNA: TGTGCCAGCTCACCATCTTTCGGGAGGGACACTGAAGCTTTCTTT.

The V and J genes are TRBV27 and TRBJ1-2, with D possibly TRBD1 on 5 matching bases. Trimming shortened V by 5 bases and J by 4 bases, and 11 bases separated the two germline ends. Germline V gene sequence: CDR1 MNHEY, CDR2 SMNVEV (reference sequence). The CDR3 spans 13 residues. The CDR3 region is CASSPLGGYGYTF. CDR3 nucleotide sequence: TGTGCCAGCAGTCCCCTGGGGGGCTATGGCTACACCTTC.

This clonotype was recorded at least ten times. The rearrangement uses TRBV6-1 and TRBJ2-3, with 8 bases identical to TRBD2. Germline V gives CDR1 MNHNS, CDR2 SASEGT. This CDR3 is 15 amino acids long. V gave up 6 bases and J gave up 2 bases; unmatched junction bases: 7. The chain's CDR3 is CASRERGGPTDTQYF. Written as DNA, the CDR3 is TGTGCCAGCAGGGAACGGGGGGGCCCCACAGATACGCAGTATTTT.

This chain joins TRBV7-3 and TRBJ1-1, with a weak D call TRBD1 (5 bases). Trimming removed 0 bases from V and 8 bases from J, with 19 bases in between. The germline V gene encodes CDR1 SGHTA and CDR2 FQGTGA. The CDR3 consists of 16 residues. CDR3 sequence (DNA): TGTGCCAGCAGCTTAACCCCCAGCACAGGAACGAAAGAAGCTTTCTTT. It is translated as CASSLTPSTGTKEAFF.

This clonotype came up a few times. This chain connects TRBV5-1 to TRBJ1-1, with D hard to call. Germline V gives CDR1 SGHRS, CDR2 YFSETQ. The CDR3 is 13 residues long. Trimming shortened V by 4 bases and J by 6 bases, and 13 bases separated the two germline ends. The CDR3 DNA sequence: TGCGCCAGCAGCCGAACCGGAGGCCCTGAAGCTTTCTTT. As protein: CASSRTGGPEAFF. Combining the CDR3 with reference TRBV5-1 and TRBJ1-1 gives the whole variable domain KAGVTQTPRYLIKTRGQQVTLSCSPISGHRSVSWYQQTPGQGLQFLFEYFSETQRNKGNFPGRFSGRQFSNSRSEMNVSTLELGDSALYLCASSRTGGPEAFFGQGTRLTVV.

The genes are TRBV20-1 and TRBJ2-1, with TRBD2 matching 15 bases. The ends lost 0 bases at V and 14 bases at J; junction bases unmatched: 11. This CDR3 spans 16 amino acids. The germline CDR1 and CDR2 sequences are DFQATT and SNEGSKA (reference sequence). The CDR3, as DNA: TGCAGTGCTAGAGAGGGGGGGACTAGCGGGAGGAGGGGTGAGTTCTTC. Its translation is CSAREGGTSGRRGEFF.

This clonotype was counted many times. This chain connects TRBV7-8 to TRBJ2-7; 7 bases agree with TRBD1. The CDR3 has 13 amino acids. CDR1 and CDR2 (germline): SGHVS, FQNEAQ. Losses at the gene ends were 4 bases for V and 4 bases for J; bases not matched to a gene: 4. Here the CDR3 DNA reads TGTGCCAGCAGCTGGGACAGAAATTACGAGCAGTACTTC. As protein: CASSWDRNYEQYF. Using reference TRBV7-8 and TRBJ2-7 for the parts outside the CDR3, the full variable domain is GAGVSQSPRYKVAKRGQDVALRCDPISGHVSLFWYQQALGQGPEFLTYFQNEAQLDKSGLPSDRFFAERPEGSVSTLKIQRTQQEDSAVYLCASSWDRNYEQYFGPGTRLTVT.

This chain links TRBV20-1 with TRBJ2-2, with D perhaps TRBD1 (6 bases). Germline assignment: CDR1 DFQATT and CDR2 SNEGSKA (reference sequence). CDR3 length equals 14 residues. Trimming stripped 6 bases from V and 2 bases from J, with 13 bases between. The CDR3, as DNA: TGCAGTGCCGTACAGGGAGTAAACACCGGGGAGCTGTTTTTT. Its translation: CSAVQGVNTGELFF.

The sample holds a few counts of this clonotype. The CDR3 DNA reads TGTGCAAGTCGCCTGCACGAATCTTGGGGGTCCGGGGAGCTGTTTTTT. It codes for CASRLHESWGSGELFF. The J gene is TRBJ2-2, the V gene TRBV12-2; the table's D call TRBD1 went unverified against the DNA. TRBV12-2 is assigned pseudogene status. The CDR3 sequence is 16 residues long.

The V call is TRBV20-1, the J call TRBJ1-1; 8 nucleotides align to TRBD1. Per the germline V gene, CDR1 is DFQATT and CDR2 is SNEGSKA (reference sequence). The CDR3 has 14 residues. With V trimmed by 3 bases and J by 3 bases, 6 bases remained unmatched. The CDR3: CSASDRGGYTEAFF. In nucleotides, the CDR3 is TGCAGTGCTAGCGACAGGGGAGGGTACACTGAAGCTTTCTTT.

This clonotype turned up a few times. The chain uses TRBV7-2 and TRBJ2-2; 7 bases align to TRBD1. J lost 5 bases, V lost 7 bases, and 10 bases had no gene match. The CDR3 consists of 15 residues. The germline CDR1 and CDR2 sequences are SGHTA and FQGNSA. CDR3 in amino acids: CASTLAGGYTGELFF. CDR3 DNA sequence: TGTGCCAGCACCCTAGCAGGGGGTTATACCGGGGAGCTGTTTTTT.

The J gene is TRBJ1-4, the V gene TRBV7-9, with D hard to call. The germline gives CDR1 SEHNR, CDR2 FQNEAQ (reference sequence). Trimming took 5 bases from V and 0 from J, leaving 7 bases between them. The CDR3 consists of 14 residues. CDR3 amino acids: CASSTFATNEKLFF. The CDR3 DNA reads as TGTGCCAGCAGCACCTTTGCAACTAATGAAAAACTGTTTTTT.

V gene TRBV27 combines with J gene TRBJ1-1; 9 nucleotides align to TRBD1. Per the germline V gene, CDR1 is MNHEY and CDR2 is SMNVEV (reference sequence). Trimming removed 6 bases from V and 3 bases from J; junction bases left unmatched: 14. The CDR3 covers 17 residues. The DNA of the CDR3 is TGTGCCAGCAGCTCCCTGACAGGGGGAATAGTGTACACTGAAGCTTTCTTT. It translates to CASSSLTGGIVYTEAFF.

A few counts support this clonotype. The chain recombines TRBV20-1 with TRBJ2-7; 8 bases align to TRBD1. Trimming at V came to 5 bases and at J to 1 base, leaving 4 bases not matched to a gene. Germline CDR1 and CDR2: DFQATT and SNEGSKA (reference sequence). The CDR3 is 13 amino acids. The DNA for the CDR3 is TGCAGTGCTCAAGACAGGGGTTCCTACGAGCAGTACTTC. Its protein product is CSAQDRGSYEQYF.

V gene TRBV20-1 combines with J gene TRBJ2-1; D is possibly TRBD2 (5 bases). The CDR3 sequence is 16 residues long. The V end was cut by 6 bases, the J end by 4 bases, with 22 bases between. Germline CDR1 and CDR2: DFQATT and SNEGSKA (reference sequence). The CDR3 DNA reads as TGCAGTGCCCCGCCGTCGCGGGCCCGACCATACAATGAGCAGTTCTTC. Encoded protein: CSAPPSRARPYNEQFF.

This clonotype was recorded at least ten times. V and J are TRBV12-3 or TRBV12-4 and TRBJ2-7; 13 bases fit TRBD2. With V trimmed by 5 bases and J by 5 bases, 6 bases remained unmatched. The CDR3 covers 15 residues. The CDR3 DNA reads as TGTGCCAGCAGTCCCAGGACTAGCGGGAGCCACGAGCAGTACTTC. It yields the protein CASSPRTSGSHEQYF.

This clonotype was found many times. The rearrangement uses TRBV5-1 and TRBJ2-2; no firm D call. Trimming removed 3 bases from V and 4 bases from J, with 10 bases in between. Germline assignment: CDR1 SGHRS and CDR2 YFSETQ. CDR3 length: 14 residues. The CDR3 nucleotides are TGCGCCAGCAGCTCGACATCCCCCACCGGGGAGCTGTTTTTT. This codes for CASSSTSPTGELFF.

V gene TRBV5-1 combines with J gene TRBJ2-1; the match to TRBD1 covers 8 bases. V gave up 4 bases and J gave up 8 bases; unmatched junction bases: 17. The CDR3 has 17 residues. The germline V gene has CDR1 SGHRS and CDR2 YFSETQ. The CDR3: CASSPSTGTGKKDEQFF. The CDR3 DNA follows: TGCGCCAGCAGCCCTAGCACCGGGACAGGTAAAAAGGATGAGCAGTTCTTC.

A few counts support this clonotype. J is TRBJ2-3 and V is TRBV4-2; D is undetermined. The V gene lost 2 bases and the J gene lost 1 base, with 4 bases spanning the gap. The CDR3 covers 13 residues. CDR1 is LGHNA, CDR2 YNFKEQ, per germline. CDR3 residues: CASSQSGTDTQYF. CDR3 coding DNA: TGTGCCAGCAGCCAATCAGGCACAGATACGCAGTATTTT.

In DNA form, the CDR3 reads TGTGCCATCAGTGAGTCAAAGAACACCGGGGAGCTGTTTTTT. Translated: CAISESKNTGELFF. This chain joins TRBV10-3 and TRBJ2-2; D gene uncertain. The germline V gene has CDR1 ENHRY and CDR2 SYGVKD. The CDR3 runs to 14 residues. Trimming cost V 0 bases and J 1 base, with 3 bases left between them.

Ten or more counts support this clonotype. The chain couples TRBV6-2 or TRBV6-3 to TRBJ2-3; D unclear. There are 15 residues in the CDR3. V lost 1 base and J lost 0, with 8 bases in between. Germline loops: CDR1 MNHEY, CDR2 SVGEGT. Here the CDR3 reads CASSYWGGSTDTQYF. The CDR3 DNA is TGTGCCAGCAGTTACTGGGGTGGAAGCACAGATACGCAGTATTTT.

This clonotype was counted ten times or more. The rearrangement uses TRBV7-2 and TRBJ2-5, with 9 bases matching TRBD2. The junction had 3 bases not matched to a gene; V was cut back by 1 base and J by 6 bases. This CDR3 has 14 residues. From germline, CDR1 is SGHTA and CDR2 FQGNSA. The CDR3 DNA is TGTGCCAGCAGCTTAGGCGGGGGGGGGAAGACCCAGTACTTC. Translated: CASSLGGGGKTQYF.

V usage is TRBV6-2 or TRBV6-3 and J usage is TRBJ2-3; D remains ambiguous. Trimming took 2 bases from V and 4 from J, leaving 4 bases between them. The germline V gene encodes CDR1 MNHEY and CDR2 SVGEGT. The CDR3 length is 12 residues. The CDR3, as DNA: TGTGCCAGCAGTTACGTTGCAGATACGCAGTATTTT. This gives the protein CASSYVADTQYF.